These T cell receptor beta chains were read from a single sample in a study of cytomegalovirus exposure and HLA in healthy donors. Produced via immunoSEQ multiplex PCR; TCRdb's table is partial and in-frame only. The repertoire holds about 160,000 clones, with just under 80% as singletons. The sample comprised PBMCs. Every receptor here comes from a man aged 25-45 years in good health and CMV-seronegative. Both conserved end residues are part of each CDR3. Each record gives: J gene, D gene, V gene, clone size, CDR3 DNA, CDR3 protein. A D gene is named only where the DNA matches it firmly. Some rows have no size entry. The others give once, few or many, or a class for an expanded clone.

TRBJ1-1 | - | TRBV7-2 | few | TGTGCCAGCAGCCAGGACAGAAACACTGAAGCTTTCTTT | CASSQDRNTEAFF
TRBJ1-2 | TRBD1 | TRBV5-1 | - | TGCGCCAGCAGCGGACCGGACAGGGGACACTATGGCTACACCTTC | CASSGPDRGHYGYTF
TRBJ1-6 | TRBD1 | TRBV5-1 | few | TGCGCCAGCAGCTTGGCTCGTAGGGACAGGGGATTTTCACCCCTCCACTTT | CASSLARRDRGFSPLHF
TRBJ2-7 | TRBD1 | TRBV2 | - | TGTGCCAGCAGAAACAAGGGACAGTTCTACGAGCAGTACTTC | CASRNKGQFYEQYF
TRBJ1-2 | TRBD1 | TRBV7-2 | - | TGTGCCAGCAGCTTAGGGGGACAGGGGAACTTGTTGGGCTACACCTTC | CASSLGGQGNLLGYTF
TRBJ2-2 | - | TRBV10-3 | few | TGTGCCACATTCAGGGTCACCGGGGAGCTGTTTTTT | CATFRVTGELFF
TRBJ2-7 | - | TRBV9 | - | TGTGCCAGCAGCCGATCTAGCGAGAGCTCCTACGAGCAGTACTTC | CASSRSSESSYEQYF
TRBJ1-3 | TRBD1 | TRBV29-1 | - | TGCAGCGTTGGGGGACAGACGGACACCATATATTTT | CSVGGQTDTIYF
TRBJ1-2 | TRBD1 | TRBV28 | - | TGTGCCAGCAGTTTAGGTCAGGGGGTTTATGGCTACACCTTC | CASSLGQGVYGYTF
TRBJ2-1 | TRBD2 | TRBV5-1 | - | TGCGCCAGCTTTGAAGGTGGGGGACTAGCGGGAGCGGGCTACAATGAGCAGTTCTTC | CASFEGGGLAGAGYNEQFF
TRBJ2-2 | TRBD1 | TRBV10-3 | - | TGTGCCATCAGTAGGACAGGGACGGGCACCGGGGAGCTGTTTTTT | CAISRTGTGTGELFF
TRBJ2-7 | TRBD1 | TRBV5-4 | few | TGTGCCAGCAGCGAGGGACAGGGGGCCTACGAGCAGTACTTC | CASSEGQGAYEQYF
TRBJ2-5 | - | TRBV4-1 | - | TGCGCCAGCAGCCAAGAAGTAACAGGCCAAGAGACCCAGTACTTC | CASSQEVTGQETQYF
TRBJ2-7 | TRBD1 | TRBV10-1 | - | TGCGCCAGCAGTGAGTCCTATGGACAGGGCTACGAGCAGTACTTC | CASSESYGQGYEQYF
TRBJ2-1 | TRBD2 | TRBV29-1 | - | TGCAGCGTAATTCTAGCGGGAGGGCCGACCTACAATGAGCAGTTCTTC | CSVILAGGPTYNEQFF
TRBJ2-7 | - | TRBV30 | - | TGTGCCTGGAGTGTAACAGCCTCGTCGTATCACTTC | CAWSVTASSYHF
TRBJ1-2 | - | TRBV15 | - | TGTGCCACCAGCAGAGATCGTACATTTGCCTATGGCTACACCTTC | CATSRDRTFAYGYTF
TRBJ1-4 | - | TRBV5-1 | - | TGCGCCAGCAGCTGGAACCGGGGTGAAAAACTGTTTTTT | CASSWNRGEKLFF
TRBJ2-3 | - | TRBV20-1 | once | TGCAGTGCTAGTATCACAGATACGCAGTATTTT | CSASITDTQYF
TRBJ1-6 | TRBD1 | TRBV9 | - | TGTGCCAGCAGCGTAGGAAAACAGGGGGGTAATTCACCCCTCCACTTT | CASSVGKQGGNSPLHF
TRBJ2-7 | TRBD2 | TRBV6-1 | - | TGTGCCAGCAGATCGGGACTAGCGGGAGGATACGAGCAGTACTTC | CASRSGLAGGYEQYF
TRBJ2-1 | TRBD2 | TRBV6-5 | - | TGTGCCAGCAGCACGTCTAGCGGACAATACAATGAGCAGTTCTTC | CASSTSSGQYNEQFF
TRBJ2-7 | - | TRBV2 | - | TGTGCCAGCAGTGAAGCCCCAGGGGACACAATAACCTACGAGCAGTACTTC | CASSEAPGDTITYEQYF
TRBJ2-2 | TRBD1 | TRBV6-1 | - | TGTGCCAGCAGTGACAGGGGGCGGAACACCGGGGAGCTGTTTTTT | CASSDRGRNTGELFF
TRBJ1-2 | TRBD1 | TRBV6-6 | - | TGTGCCAGCAGTTACAGACAGGGGTACTATGGCTACACCTTC | CASSYRQGYYGYTF
TRBJ2-7 | TRBD2 | TRBV27 | - | TGTGCCAGCAGTTTAGTTCGGGGGGGCTTAACATACGAGCAGTACTTC | CASSLVRGGLTYEQYF
TRBJ2-5 | - | TRBV28 | few | TGTGCCAGCAGTTTTCCCGCACTGGAGACCCAGTACTTC | CASSFPALETQYF
TRBJ2-1 | TRBD2 | TRBV7-2 | few | TGTGCCAGCAGCGGTAGCGGGAGGGCCAGATTGAATGAGCAGTTCTTC | CASSGSGRARLNEQFF
TRBJ1-1 | - | TRBV30 | - | TGTGCCTGGAGTGTACCAGGGAGGATCACTGAAGCTTTCTTT | CAWSVPGRITEAFF
TRBJ1-5 | - | TRBV21-1 | - | TGTGCCAGCAGCAAACAGGGGGGAGGCAATCAGCCCCAGCATTTT | CASSKQGGGNQPQHF
TRBJ2-4 | TRBD2 | TRBV7-9 | - | TGTGCCAGCAGCCCTCAGACTAGCGGGAGGGCCGGGAACATTCAGTACTTC | CASSPQTSGRAGNIQYF
TRBJ1-1 | TRBD1 | TRBV5-1 | - | TGCGCCAGCAGCCCAGGGGGCTCATTAATGAACACTGAAGCTTTCTTT | CASSPGGSLMNTEAFF
TRBJ2-7 | TRBD1 | TRBV27 | - | TGTGCCAGCAAGGGGGCTCCGCACTACGAGCAGTACTTC | CASKGAPHYEQYF
TRBJ1-5 | - | TRBV19 | - | TGTGCCAGTAGTCCCCAGGGAGGAGGGAATACGCCCCAGCATTTT | CASSPQGGGNTPQHF
TRBJ1-5 | - | TRBV6-1 | - | TGTGCCAGCAGCCCCAACCGACAGGTGGGTCAGCCCCAGCATTTT | CASSPNRQVGQPQHF
TRBJ1-5 | - | TRBV7-3 | - | TGTGCCAGCAGCCCCGACAGAAATCAGCCCCAGCATTTT | CASSPDRNQPQHF
TRBJ1-6 | TRBD1 | TRBV11-3 | - | TGTGCCAGCAGCTTAGGGGACAGAGATTCACCCCTCCACTTT | CASSLGDRDSPLHF
TRBJ2-7 | - | TRBV5-1 | - | TGCGCCAGCAGCCCCGGGGATGGACGGCGCATCTACGAGCAGTACTTC | CASSPGDGRRIYEQYF
TRBJ2-1 | TRBD1 | TRBV4-1 | - | TGCGCCAGCAGCCTCAGACAGGGATCCTCGGATGAGCAGTTCTTC | CASSLRQGSSDEQFF
TRBJ1-2 | - | TRBV5-1 | - | TGCGCCAGCAGCTTGGATATTGGGGGCGGGAGCGGCTACACCTTC | CASSLDIGGGSGYTF
TRBJ2-1 | - | TRBV6-6 | - | TGTGCCAGCAGAACGGGCTCCTACAATGAGCAGTTCTTC | CASRTGSYNEQFF
TRBJ1-6 | - | TRBV7-3 | few | TGTGCCAGCAGCTTAGCGGGGGGAGCCTATAATTCACCCCTCCACTTT | CASSLAGGAYNSPLHF
TRBJ1-5 | - | TRBV2 | - | TGTGCCAGCACAGGGGCAGGTCAGCCCCAGCATTTT | CASTGAGQPQHF
TRBJ2-1 | - | TRBV5-3 | - | TGTGCCAGAGGACTGGGCCGGTTCTTC | CARGLGRFF
TRBJ2-1 | - | TRBV6-5 | - | TGTGCCAGCAGTTCCGGCGGTCCCTCCTACAATGAGCAGTTCTTC | CASSSGGPSYNEQFF
TRBJ1-5 | - | TRBV19 | once | TGTGCCAGTAGTATAGGTGGGGGGAGAATTGATCAGCCCCAGCATTTT | CASSIGGGRIDQPQHF
TRBJ1-5 | - | TRBV6-5 | - | TGTGCCAGCAGTTACTCGAATAGTCCCAATCAGCCCCAGCATTTT | CASSYSNSPNQPQHF
TRBJ1-3 | TRBD1 | TRBV30 | few | TGTGCCTGGAGTGTGGACAGGATTCCCGGCACCATATATTTT | CAWSVDRIPGTIYF
TRBJ2-2 | - | TRBV5-1 | - | TGCGCCAGCAGCTTGGCCCCAGGGGCCACCGGGGAGCTGTTTTTT | CASSLAPGATGELFF
TRBJ1-2 | - | TRBV5-1 | few | TGCGCCAGCAGCTTCGGCGCAGGGTTGGACTACACCTTC | CASSFGAGLDYTF
TRBJ2-7 | - | TRBV7-9 | - | TGTGCCAGCAGCCACGGGACTGGCTACGAGCAGTACTTC | CASSHGTGYEQYF
TRBJ2-5 | TRBD2 | TRBV9 | few | TGTGCCAGCAGCGTAGGAACCAGCGGGGGGCCCCAAGAGACCCAGTACTTC | CASSVGTSGGPQETQYF
TRBJ1-6 | TRBD1 | TRBV4-1 | - | TGCGCCAGCAGCCAAGATATGGGACAGCCGGGCGGGGCCTCTAATTCACCCCTCCACTTT | CASSQDMGQPGGASNSPLHF
TRBJ2-3 | TRBD2 | TRBV6-1 | few | TGTGCCGCTCGGGGGGGGAGCACAGATACGCAGTATTTT | CAARGGSTDTQYF
TRBJ1-3 | - | TRBV5-8 | - | TGTGCCAGCAGCTTGGCCAGAAGGGGCCGCTCTGGAAACACCATATATTTT | CASSLARRGRSGNTIYF
TRBJ1-1 | - | TRBV6-6 | - | TGTGCCAGCAGTTACCGAGAGCCTCGGACTGAAGCTTTCTTT | CASSYREPRTEAFF
TRBJ2-1 | TRBD2 | TRBV7-8 | - | TGTGCCAGCAGCTTCGCCCTCGGGTCTAGCGGGAAGGGTGAGCAGTTCTTC | CASSFALGSSGKGEQFF
TRBJ2-3 | TRBD2 | TRBV6-4 | - | TGTGCCAGCAGTGTAGCGGGAGCCACAGATACGCAGTATTTT | CASSVAGATDTQYF
TRBJ1-1 | - | TRBV6-5 | - | TGTGCCAGCAGCAGACAGAACACTGAAGCTTTCTTT | CASSRQNTEAFF
TRBJ1-5 | - | TRBV28 | - | TGTGCCAGCAGTTTGATGAGGGCCCTCTATAGCAATCAGCCCCAGCATTTT | CASSLMRALYSNQPQHF